The rows below give T cell receptor beta chains drawn from one sample of a study of blood T cell repertoires in COVID-19. Generated by immunoSEQ multiplex PCR, the TCRdb table keeps only in-frame clones and is missing some. Of fewer than 400,000 clones in the sample, about nine tenths were seen once. The sample comprised PBMCs or T cells enriched from blood (not recorded which). The receptors originated from a woman aged 25-40 years who had recovered from COVID-19. The CDR3 runs from the conserved cysteine through the conserved F or W. A D gene is named only where the DNA matches it firmly. Clone size is stated in some rows and not others, as once, few, many or a class when expanded.

size: -; J: TRBJ2-3; D: -; V: TRBV5-8; DNA: TGTGCCAGCAGCTTGCGACAGCTAGGGGATACGCAGTATTTT; CDR3: CASSLRQLGDTQYF
size: -; J: TRBJ2-2; D: TRBD2; V: TRBV7-3; DNA: TGTGCCAGCAGCCCTTTGTCCGGGACTAGCGTGACCGGGGAGCTGTTTTTT; CDR3: CASSPLSGTSVTGELFF
size: -; J: TRBJ2-4; D: TRBD1; V: TRBV5-5; DNA: TGTGCCAGCAGCCGAAACTCCGGGACAGTGACTACCAAAAACATTCAGTACTTC; CDR3: CASSRNSGTVTTKNIQYF
size: -; J: TRBJ1-5; D: -; V: TRBV28; DNA: TGTGCCAGCAGTCTGGGAGGGCTTCAGCCCCAGCATTTT; CDR3: CASSLGGLQPQHF
size: once; J: TRBJ2-2; D: TRBD2; V: TRBV7-3; DNA: TGTGCCAGCAGCTTAGGGACTAGCAGCGGGGAGCTGTTTTTT; CDR3: CASSLGTSSGELFF
size: few; J: TRBJ2-1; D: -; V: TRBV5-1; DNA: TGCGCCAGCAGCTGGGTCTGGCCGCCGGGGACCTACAATGAGCAGTTCTTC; CDR3: CASSWVWPPGTYNEQFF
size: -; J: TRBJ1-1; D: TRBD1; V: TRBV25-1; DNA: TGTGCCAGCAGTGAAGGGGGACAGATGAACACTGAAGCTTTCTTT; CDR3: CASSEGGQMNTEAFF
size: -; J: TRBJ2-5; D: TRBD1; V: TRBV30; DNA: TGTGCCTGGGGAGACAGGGGTAGGGAGACCCAGTACTTC; CDR3: CAWGDRGRETQYF
size: few; J: TRBJ2-7; D: TRBD1; V: TRBV6-5; DNA: TGTGCCAGCACCCCGGGACAGGGGGCGTTAGGGCAGTACTTC; CDR3: CASTPGQGALGQYF
size: once; J: TRBJ1-2; D: -; V: TRBV4-2; DNA: TGTGCCAGCAGCCAACCTAAGGGGGGGACCTATGGCTACACCTTC; CDR3: CASSQPKGGTYGYTF
size: -; J: TRBJ1-1; D: -; V: TRBV11-3; DNA: TGTGCCAGCAGCTCCAACAGTGGTAACACTGAAGCTTTCTTT; CDR3: CASSSNSGNTEAFF
size: -; J: TRBJ1-4; D: TRBD1; V: TRBV30; DNA: TGTGCCTGGAGTGGCACAGGGGATGAAAAACTGTTTTTT; CDR3: CAWSGTGDEKLFF
size: -; J: TRBJ2-3; D: -; V: TRBV7-8; DNA: TGTGCCAGCAGCTTATTAGGAGCGGGAAGGGGGGATACGCAGTATTTT; CDR3: CASSLLGAGRGDTQYF
size: few; J: TRBJ1-5; D: TRBD1; V: TRBV6-2/TRBV6-3; DNA: TGTGCCAGCAGTTTACAGGGGAGGAATCAGCCCCAGCATTTT; CDR3: CASSLQGRNQPQHF
size: -; J: TRBJ1-2; D: -; V: TRBV7-2; DNA: TGTGCCAGCAGCTTAGTCCCACAGGGAGTGTTAAATAATGGCTACACCTTC; CDR3: CASSLVPQGVLNNGYTF
size: -; J: TRBJ2-7; D: -; V: TRBV2; DNA: TGTGCCAGCAATCAGGACACCCTATACGAGCAGTACTTC; CDR3: CASNQDTLYEQYF
size: -; J: TRBJ1-1; D: TRBD1; V: TRBV19; DNA: TGTGCCAGTACTTACAAGACAAGGGGGCTGGTGAACACTGAAGCTTTCTTT; CDR3: CASTYKTRGLVNTEAFF
size: -; J: TRBJ2-1; D: TRBD1; V: TRBV9; DNA: TGTGCCAGCAGCGTAGGGGACAGGGACCACAATGAGCAGTTCTTC; CDR3: CASSVGDRDHNEQFF
size: -; J: TRBJ2-5; D: TRBD1; V: TRBV4-1; DNA: TGCGCCAGCAGCGCAGACCTTCCCGGGACAGGGTACCAAGAGACCCAGTACTTC; CDR3: CASSADLPGTGYQETQYF
size: -; J: TRBJ2-5; D: -; V: TRBV24-1; DNA: TGTGCCACCAGTGTGGGCGAGACCCAGTACTTC; CDR3: CATSVGETQYF
size: few; J: TRBJ1-1; D: -; V: TRBV7-9; DNA: TGTGCCAGCAGCGCCTTAGGGGGTGGGACTGAAGCTTTCTTT; CDR3: CASSALGGGTEAFF
size: -; J: TRBJ2-7; D: -; V: TRBV30; DNA: TGTGCCTGGAGTGTCACCCACCCCAGGGTTCGGTACGAGCAGTACTTC; CDR3: CAWSVTHPRVRYEQYF
size: once; J: TRBJ2-7; D: TRBD2; V: TRBV5-4; DNA: TGTGCCAGCAGCTTTGGACTAGCGGGAGGACCCCAGCAGTACTTC; CDR3: CASSFGLAGGPQQYF
size: -; J: TRBJ2-2; D: -; V: TRBV30; DNA: TGTGCCTGGAGTGTACTGTCAGGGGCTACCGGGGAGCTGTTTTTT; CDR3: CAWSVLSGATGELFF
size: -; J: TRBJ2-3; D: -; V: TRBV6-6; DNA: TGTGCCAGCACTTCGCCAGGCTCAAGGGATACGCAGTATTTT; CDR3: CASTSPGSRDTQYF
size: once; J: TRBJ1-1; D: -; V: TRBV12-3/TRBV12-4; DNA: TGTGCCAGCAGCCACGGGTTCGCTGAAGCTTTCTTT; CDR3: CASSHGFAEAFF
size: -; J: TRBJ1-1; D: -; V: TRBV6-5; DNA: TGTGCCAGCAGACCCCTCGGAGGGTCTAACACTGAAGCTTTCTTT; CDR3: CASRPLGGSNTEAFF